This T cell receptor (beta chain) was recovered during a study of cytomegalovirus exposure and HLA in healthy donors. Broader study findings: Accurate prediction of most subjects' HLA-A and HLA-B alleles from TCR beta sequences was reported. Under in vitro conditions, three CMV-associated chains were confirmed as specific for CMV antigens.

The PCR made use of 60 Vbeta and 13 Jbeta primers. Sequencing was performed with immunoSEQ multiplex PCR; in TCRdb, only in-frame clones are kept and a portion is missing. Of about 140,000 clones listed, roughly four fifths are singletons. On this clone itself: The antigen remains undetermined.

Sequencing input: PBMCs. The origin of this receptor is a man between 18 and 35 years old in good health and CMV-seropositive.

The CDR3 region has the DNA TGTGCCAGCAGTGATTGGACAGGGAGTCCCAATGAGCAGTTCTTC. It specifies CASSDWTGSPNEQFF. This rearrangement joins TRBV6-1 to TRBJ2-1; 8 bases align to TRBD1. Per germline, CDR1 MNHNS and CDR2 SASEGT. The CDR3 has 15 amino acids. V was pared by 3 bases and J by 6 bases, with 7 bases of the junction left unmatched.